This T cell receptor beta chain derives from a study of T cells in localized non-small cell lung cancer. Findings of the study overall: Out of the top 100 tumor clones, a median around 57 were seen in adjacent lung.

Of note for this clone: Its antigen is unknown.

Measured with immunoSEQ multiplex PCR; TCRdb has only the in-frame clones, and not every one. The sample shows approximately 65,000 clones, about four fifths of them seen only once. The CDR3 sequence is 13 residues long. CDR1 and CDR2 (germline): MGHRA, YSYEKL. Deletions cut 0 bases from V and 6 bases from J, with 8 bases between. The chain links TRBV4-1 to TRBJ1-1; D remains ambiguous. The clonotype originates from a man aged 40-75 years with stage II lung adenocarcinoma. This sample comprised PBMCs, obtained before any cancer treatment. The CDR3 DNA reads TGCGCCAGCAGCCAAGACAGGTACGCTGAAGCTTTCTTT. It specifies CASSQDRYAEAFF.